This entry is about one TCR beta chain. An end of the junction differs from the germline gene, which may be a read error. The sample comes from a study of blood T cells in healthy people across ages. Alongside a J-beta primer mix, a sample-barcoded 5' primer served in a second PCR lasting about 7 to 11 cycles. TCRdb recomputed calls from the 5' RACE reads with MiXCR, one row per CDR3 protein. The sample holds roughly 1 million distinct CDR3 sequences, around 25% seen once. Germline CDR1 reads SGHTS; CDR2 reads YDEGEE. The CDR3 loop spans 13 amino acids. The sample also formed part of further work on T cells of mothers and their children.

This chain uses TRBV5-8 with TRBJ2-7; maybe TRBD2 (5 bases). The source of this sequence is a girl aged 2 to 10 in good health. Sequenced input: blood. The CDR3 spells CVSSVLAGLEQYF. The CDR3 nucleotides read TGTGTCAGCAGCGTCCTCGCGGGTCTCGAGCAGTACTTC. Full variable domain (rest looked up from reference TRBV5-8 and TRBJ2-7): EAGVTQSPTHLIKTRGQQATLRCSPISGHTSVYWYQQALGLGLQFLLWYDEGEERNRGNFPPRFSGRQFPNYSSELNVNALELEDSALYLCVSSVLAGLEQYFGPGTRLTVT.